Described below is a single T cell receptor beta chain sequence and its context. Its cognate antigen is unknown. This sample is part of a study of cytomegalovirus exposure and HLA in healthy donors. Overall study findings and caveats: A link between a missense DCLRE1C variant and TCR beta V- and J-gene trimming emerged from a later analysis. The classifier reportedly diagnosed cytomegalovirus status with high specificity and sensitivity.

The PCR made use of 60 Vbeta and 13 Jbeta primers. Libraries were prepared by immunoSEQ multiplex PCR; TCRdb keeps only in-frame clonotypes and omits some of them. The table shows approximately 150,000 clones, with around 80% occurring only once. With 4 bases removed from V and 6 bases from J, the gap between germline ends came to 15 bases. This CDR3 is 15 amino acids long. Germline assignment: CDR1 LGHNA and CDR2 YNFKEQ. Sequenced material: PBMCs. The TCR was taken from a man younger than 40 in good health and CMV-seronegative. This sequence joins TRBV4-2 and TRBJ2-2; D unclear. The CDR3 coding sequence is TGTGCCAGCAGCCCACCCTCGTTGGTAGCCGGGGAGCTGTTTTTT. This encodes CASSPPSLVAGELFF.